The rows below give T cell receptor beta chains drawn from one sample of a study of T-cell reconstitution after alpha-beta-depleted transplantation in children. Using its own MiXCR run on the PCR reads, TCRdb lists one record per CDR3 protein. The sample yields 300,000 to 350,000 distinct CDR3 sequences, around 15% seen once. Specimen: PBMCs, mostly from graft donor cells, collected 360 days after TCRalphabeta/CD19-depleted stem cell transplant. These receptors originate from a male patient aged 2 to 9 who had a stem cell transplant for acute lymphoblastic leukemia, so the T cells may come from the graft donor. CDR3s include the opening cysteine and the closing phenylalanine or tryptophan. Fields, in order: CDR3 DNA, CDR3 protein, J gene, D gene, clone size, V gene. A D gene is named only where the DNA matches it firmly. Not every row has a clone size; where given, it reads once, few, many or a size class.

CDR3nt: TGTGCCAGCAGCATGGACAGGGGATGGACCGGGGAGCTGTTTTTT
CDR3aa: CASSMDRGWTGELFF
j_gene: TRBJ2-2
d_gene: TRBD1
abundance: NA
v_gene: TRBV5-5

CDR3nt: TGTGCCAGCAGCTTAGGTGGACAGAAACTGCGGAACTTC
CDR3aa: CASSLGGQKLRNF
j_gene: TRBJ2-7
d_gene: NA
abundance: few
v_gene: TRBV7-9

CDR3nt: TGTGCCACCGAAATCAGCTCTGGAAACACCATATATTTT
CDR3aa: CATEISSGNTIYF
j_gene: TRBJ1-3
d_gene: NA
abundance: few
v_gene: TRBV28

CDR3nt: TGTGCCATCAGTGTCCGGACAGGGAATGACACAGATACGCAGTATTTT
CDR3aa: CAISVRTGNDTDTQYF
j_gene: TRBJ2-3
d_gene: TRBD1
abundance: NA
v_gene: TRBV10-3

CDR3nt: TGTGCCAGCAGTTTCCGGGCCCTCAATGAGCAGTTCTTC
CDR3aa: CASSFRALNEQFF
j_gene: TRBJ2-1
d_gene: NA
abundance: NA
v_gene: TRBV12-3/TRBV12-4

CDR3nt: TGTGCCAGCAGTTACTCATCGTACAATGAGCAGTTCTTC
CDR3aa: CASSYSSYNEQFF
j_gene: TRBJ2-1
d_gene: NA
abundance: few
v_gene: TRBV6-5

CDR3nt: TGTGCCAGTAGTCCCGGGACGGCCGTTGCCCTCCACTTT
CDR3aa: CASSPGTAVALHF
j_gene: TRBJ1-6
d_gene: NA
abundance: few
v_gene: TRBV19

CDR3nt: TGTGCCAGCAGACCTGGGTCGGACTCCTACAATGAGCAGTTCTTC
CDR3aa: CASRPGSDSYNEQFF
j_gene: TRBJ2-1
d_gene: NA
abundance: few
v_gene: TRBV7-2

CDR3nt: TGTGCCAGCAGTTTCTGGCCCGGGGGGGTCAATGAGCAGTTCTTC
CDR3aa: CASSFWPGGVNEQFF
j_gene: TRBJ2-1
d_gene: TRBD2
abundance: once
v_gene: TRBV27

CDR3nt: TGTGCCACCAGATTCCCCGGGACTAGGGACAATGAGCAGTTCTTC
CDR3aa: CATRFPGTRDNEQFF
j_gene: TRBJ2-1
d_gene: TRBD2
abundance: many
v_gene: TRBV24-1

CDR3nt: TGTGCCAGCAGCGCCCCACCCGGCAATGAGCAGTTCTTC
CDR3aa: CASSAPPGNEQFF
j_gene: TRBJ2-1
d_gene: NA
abundance: NA
v_gene: TRBV9

CDR3nt: TGTGCCAGCAGCAGGGTTAGCTCCTACAATGAGCAGTTCTTC
CDR3aa: CASSRVSSYNEQFF
j_gene: TRBJ2-1
d_gene: NA
abundance: NA
v_gene: TRBV5-6

CDR3nt: TGTGCCAGCAGTGAGGGATGGGGAAAGGCAACGGAGACCCAGTACTTC
CDR3aa: CASSEGWGKATETQYF
j_gene: TRBJ2-5
d_gene: NA
abundance: many
v_gene: TRBV25-1

CDR3nt: TGTGCCAGCAGCGAGGGGTATGAGCAGTTCTTC
CDR3aa: CASSEGYEQFF
j_gene: TRBJ2-1
d_gene: NA
abundance: many
v_gene: TRBV9

CDR3nt: TGTGCCAGCAGCCAAGAGAGCGGCGCGCTTTTT
CDR3aa: CASSQESGALF
j_gene: TRBJ1-1
d_gene: NA
abundance: few
v_gene: TRBV3-1

CDR3nt: TGTGCCAGCAGTGGCCCCCATGACTCAGCCAAAAACATTCAGTACTTC
CDR3aa: CASSGPHDSAKNIQYF
j_gene: TRBJ2-4
d_gene: NA
abundance: NA
v_gene: TRBV6-1

CDR3nt: TGCGCCAGCAGCCCGACGGGTTTTGGCAATCAGCCCCAGCATTTT
CDR3aa: CASSPTGFGNQPQHF
j_gene: TRBJ1-5
d_gene: NA
abundance: few
v_gene: TRBV5-1

CDR3nt: TGTGCCAGCAGCCTGTGGGGCGGACTCCAAGAGACCCAGTACTTC
CDR3aa: CASSLWGGLQETQYF
j_gene: TRBJ2-5
d_gene: NA
abundance: few
v_gene: TRBV3-1

CDR3nt: TGTGCCAGCAGTTCCCTGACTAGCGGGAGGGAGTCAAGCTCCTACGAGCAGTACTTC
CDR3aa: CASSSLTSGRESSSYEQYF
j_gene: TRBJ2-7
d_gene: TRBD2
abundance: NA
v_gene: TRBV28

CDR3nt: TGTGCCAGCAGACGGGACAGGGGAAGGTACGAGCAGTACTTC
CDR3aa: CASRRDRGRYEQYF
j_gene: TRBJ2-7
d_gene: TRBD1
abundance: few
v_gene: TRBV28

CDR3nt: TGTGCCAGCAGTTTTATGGGGGCCAACGAGCAGTACTTC
CDR3aa: CASSFMGANEQYF
j_gene: TRBJ2-7
d_gene: NA
abundance: NA
v_gene: TRBV12-3/TRBV12-4

CDR3nt: TGTGCCAGCAGTTTGACAGGGGACTACACTGAAGCTTTCTTT
CDR3aa: CASSLTGDYTEAFF
j_gene: TRBJ1-1
d_gene: TRBD1
abundance: few
v_gene: TRBV6-5

CDR3nt: TGTGCCATCAATCGGGGACAGGGCCAGCCCCAGCATTTT
CDR3aa: CAINRGQGQPQHF
j_gene: TRBJ1-5
d_gene: TRBD1
abundance: few
v_gene: TRBV10-3

CDR3nt: TGTGCCAGCAGCTTTACCAGGGGGCTCCCCCTCCACTTT
CDR3aa: CASSFTRGLPLHF
j_gene: TRBJ1-6
d_gene: TRBD1
abundance: NA
v_gene: TRBV7-2